This TCR beta chain was profiled in a study of molecular identifiers for immune sequencing clone quantification. Trimming left V 1 base short and J 0 bases short, with 13 bases between. This CDR3 has 17 amino acids. The germline gives CDR1 LGHDT, CDR2 YNNKEL (reference sequence). TCRdb fed the PCR reads into MiXCR, producing one record per CDR3 protein. Of about 40,000 distinct CDR3 sequences in the sample, 24% were seen once. This clonotype was picked up many times. The antigen remains undetermined. The study, taken as a whole, reports: Jurkat TCR RNA spiked in from one cell (amid roughly 970,000 naive cells) was reportedly detectable.

The material sequenced was naive CD8+ T cells from blood, with Jurkat cell RNA spiked in. Subset noted: FACS-sorted CD8+CD4-CCR7+CD45RA+ naive T cells. The clonotype comes from a human donor in good health. Some libraries in this study had Jurkat cell RNA spiked in. V is TRBV3-1 and J is TRBJ2-1; D not certain. Here the CDR3 reads CASSQAPALSSYNEQFF. CDR3 nucleotides: TGTGCCAGCAGCCAAGCGCCCGCGCTGAGCTCCTACAATGAGCAGTTCTTC.